This passage covers 22 T cell receptor beta chains from one sample sequenced in a study of shared clonotypes between healthy human individuals. Assay: immunoSEQ multiplex PCR; the TCRdb copy retains only in-frame clones and omits some. The sample holds over a million clones; roughly 98% are singletons and the top ten take about 0.45%. The specimen sequenced was naive CD4+ T cells sorted from blood. This sample's subset: CD45RA+ positively selected. Receptors originate from a man aged 25 to 40 in good health.

V usage is TRBV27 and J usage is TRBJ2-2; no clear D gene. The CDR3 covers 15 residues. Germline V lookup: CDR1 MNHEY, CDR2 SMNVEV (reference sequence). V was clipped by 5 bases and J by 3 bases, with 13 bases between them. CDR3 DNA sequence: TGTGCCAGCAGTCGACGGGCCCTTTACACCGGGGAGCTGTTTTTT. Protein: CASSRRALYTGELFF.

The V gene is TRBV5-1, the J gene TRBJ2-7, with D perhaps matching TRBD2 (6 bases). The ends were cut back, 4 bases at V and 0 bases at J, with 20 bases in the middle. Germline CDR1 and CDR2: SGHRS and YFSETQ. The CDR3 loop spans 17 amino acids. Written as DNA, the CDR3 is TGCGCCAGCAGCCCGATGACGGGAGAGTTGAGCTCCTACGAGCAGTACTTC. Its translation is CASSPMTGELSSYEQYF.

V and J are TRBV2 and TRBJ2-7; the D gene is possibly TRBD2 (6 bases). This CDR3 region has 13 residues. Deletions cut 8 bases from V and 3 bases from J, with 14 bases between. Germline CDR1 SNHLY, CDR2 FYNNEI. CDR3 DNA: TGTGCCAGCGGAACGACTAGTCGCTACGAGCAGTACTTC. It is translated as CASGTTSRYEQYF.

The genes are TRBV7-2 and TRBJ2-2; TRBD2 agrees at 7 bases. Trimming removed 7 bases from V and 3 bases from J; junction bases left unmatched: 14. Germline CDR1 SGHTA, CDR2 FQGNSA. This CDR3 is built from 17 residues. CDR3 residues: CASTPRLAHPDTGELFF. CDR3 DNA: TGTGCCAGCACTCCGCGACTAGCTCACCCAGACACCGGGGAGCTGTTTTTT.

This CDR3 reads CASSSGLGGEQYF. In DNA form, the CDR3 reads TGTGCCAGCAGCTCGGGACTAGGGGGCGAGCAGTACTTC. The V call is TRBV7-2, the J call TRBJ2-7; 8 positions match TRBD2. The germline V gene encodes CDR1 SGHTA and CDR2 FQGNSA. V was pared by 4 bases and J by 6 bases, with 5 bases of the junction left unmatched. The CDR3 has 13 amino acids.

This rearrangement joins TRBV6-1 to TRBJ2-3; 7 bases map to TRBD1. Losses at the gene ends were 2 bases for V and 4 bases for J; bases not matched to a gene: 12. The length of the CDR3 is 17 residues. The germline V gene encodes CDR1 MNHNS and CDR2 SASEGT. The CDR3 nucleotides read TGTGCCAGCAGTGAATCCACCCTGAGACAGGGCCCAGATACGCAGTATTTT. Translation gives CASSESTLRQGPDTQYF.

J is TRBJ1-4 and V is TRBV7-9, with D hard to call. V was clipped by 1 base and J by 3 bases, with 12 bases between them. The CDR3 loop spans 16 amino acids. Germline-derived CDR1 and CDR2 are SEHNR and FQNEAQ (reference sequence). DNA of the CDR3: TGTGCCAGCAGCTTAGTGCAAGGTGCGGCTAATGAAAAACTGTTTTTT. This translates into CASSLVQGAANEKLFF.

The CDR3 spells CASRETGYDYGYTF. The CDR3 coding sequence is TGTGCCAGCAGAGAAACAGGATACGACTATGGCTACACCTTC. The chain combines TRBV2 with TRBJ1-2, with D tentatively TRBD1 (5 bases). Germline CDR1 reads SNHLY; CDR2 reads FYNNEI. V was pared by 6 bases and J by 3 bases, with 14 bases between. CDR3 size: 14 residues. Variable domain in full (rest from reference TRBV2 and TRBJ1-2): EPEVTQTPSHQVTQMGQEVILRCVPISNHLYFYWYRQILGQKVEFLVSFYNNEISEKSEIFDDQFSVERPDGSNFTLKIRSTKLEDSAMYFCASRETGYDYGYTFGSGTRLTVV.

The rearrangement joins TRBV4-1 to TRBJ2-7; no firm D call. The CDR3 is made up of 13 amino acids. Trimming stripped 1 base from V and 6 bases from J, with 10 bases between. The germline gives CDR1 MGHRA, CDR2 YSYEKL. The CDR3 loop is CASSQGLGPEQYF. The CDR3 DNA sequence: TGCGCCAGCAGCCAAGGGTTAGGGCCCGAGCAGTACTTC.

As for this clone: Other nucleotide sequences from this sample produce the same CDR3. The gene calls are TRBV2 and TRBJ2-1, with 7 bases matching TRBD1. J gave up 1 base and V 3 bases, and 3 bases lay outside the gene matches. This CDR3 has 15 amino acids. CDR1 and CDR2 (germline): SNHLY, FYNNEI. The CDR3 sequence is CASSETGSSYNEQFF. In DNA, the CDR3 is TGTGCCAGCAGTGAGACAGGGAGTTCCTACAATGAGCAGTTCTTC.

J is TRBJ2-1 and V is TRBV29-1; 8 bases align to TRBD2. CDR3 length: 16 amino acids. Germline lookup yields CDR1 SQVTM and CDR2 ANQGSEA. V lost 6 bases and J lost 5; bases outside the gene matches: 15. Here the CDR3 reads CSVQTDPAGAHNEQFF. DNA of the CDR3: TGCAGCGTCCAGACGGATCCAGCGGGGGCCCACAATGAGCAGTTCTTC.

V gene TRBV5-5 combines with J gene TRBJ2-7; the D is unclear. There are 13 residues in the CDR3. The germline gives CDR1 SGHKS, CDR2 YYEKEE (reference sequence). Trimming took off 0 bases at V and 6 bases at J, with 10 bases between the two ends. CDR3 protein: CASSLVVGPEQYF. In DNA, the CDR3 is TGTGCCAGCAGCTTGGTCGTTGGGCCCGAGCAGTACTTC.

The chain couples TRBV19 to TRBJ2-1, with unresolved D. Germline V gene sequence: CDR1 LNHDA, CDR2 SQIVND (reference sequence). The CDR3 runs 15 residues. The ends were cut back, 5 bases at V and 6 bases at J, with 17 bases in the middle. DNA of the CDR3: TGTGCCAGTAGTCCTAGGGCACTGCAAAGCAATGAGCAGTTCTTC. Its translation: CASSPRALQSNEQFF.

The J gene is TRBJ2-7, the V gene TRBV15; D is perhaps TRBD1 or TRBD2 (5 bases each). Germline V lookup: CDR1 LNHNV, CDR2 YYDKDF (reference sequence). V lost 0 bases, J lost 6 bases, and 12 bases lay in between. This CDR3 is 14 amino acids long. The CDR3 here is CATSRDGLRGEQYF. CDR3 DNA: TGTGCCACCAGCAGAGACGGGCTGAGGGGCGAGCAGTACTTC.

This chain links TRBV5-4 with TRBJ1-1; the D is unclear. V dropped 0 bases and J dropped 4 bases, with 13 bases sitting between them. CDR3 size: 15 residues. Germline lookup yields CDR1 SGHNT and CDR2 YYREEE (reference sequence). The CDR3 spells CASSLVPGFGTEAFF. CDR3 sequence (DNA): TGTGCCAGCAGCTTGGTGCCGGGGTTCGGCACTGAAGCTTTCTTT.

As DNA, the CDR3 is TGTGCCAGCTCACCAGGGGTGGTAGGTCAGCCCCAGCATTTT. This gives the protein CASSPGVVGQPQHF. The rearrangement uses TRBV18 and TRBJ1-5; D remains unclear. This CDR3 region has 14 residues. With 2 bases removed from V and 6 bases from J, the gap between germline ends came to 11 bases. Germline values: CDR1 KGHSH, CDR2 LQKENI.

This clone was seen only once. The rearrangement links TRBV5-4 to TRBJ2-3; D possibly corresponds to TRBD2 (6 bases). CDR1 SGHNT and CDR2 YYREEE come from the germline V gene (reference sequence). Trimming took 4 bases from V and 0 from J, leaving 15 bases between them. The CDR3 is 16 residues long. CDR3 in amino acids: CASSRAGLSSTDTQYF. The CDR3 DNA follows: TGTGCCAGCAGCCGGGCGGGACTCTCTAGCACAGATACGCAGTATTTT.

This chain links TRBV6-6 with TRBJ2-2; 7 positions match TRBD1. This CDR3 contains 16 residues. V shed 2 bases, J shed 2 bases, and the junction held 5 bases outside the gene matches. Germline V lookup: CDR1 MNHNY, CDR2 SVGAGI (reference sequence). The CDR3: CASSYPTGLNTGELFF. Here the CDR3 DNA reads TGTGCCAGCAGTTACCCGACAGGGCTAAACACCGGGGAGCTGTTTTTT.

This chain uses TRBV6-5 with TRBJ2-5, with 7 bases fitting TRBD2. Trimming took 0 bases from V and 4 from J; bases not matched to a gene: 8. The CDR3 totals 16 residues. Germline V lookup: CDR1 MNHEY, CDR2 SVGAGI. The CDR3 bases are TGTGCCAGCAGTTACTCCGGCGGGAGAATGGGAGAGACCCAGTACTTC. Translation: CASSYSGGRMGETQYF.

This clone showed up just once. The V and J genes are TRBV15 and TRBJ2-7; D unresolved. Germline V gene sequence: CDR1 LNHNV, CDR2 YYDKDF (reference sequence). The CDR3 is 13 amino acids. Trimming stripped 3 bases from V and 6 bases from J, with 12 bases between. This CDR3 is CATSSSFLVEQYF. Written as DNA, the CDR3 is TGTGCCACCAGCAGCTCCTTCCTCGTCGAGCAGTACTTC. The full variable domain, with the rest looked up from reference TRBV15 and TRBJ2-7, is DAMVIQNPRYQVTQFGKPVTLSCSQTLNHNVMYWYQQKSSQAPKLLFHYYDKDFNNEADTPDNFQSRRPNTSFCFLDIRSPGLGDTAMYLCATSSSFLVEQYFGPGTRLTVT.

This rearrangement joins TRBV30 to TRBJ1-4; no clear D gene. The V end was cut by 0 bases, the J end by 7 bases, with 12 bases between. The CDR3 has 14 residues. Germline loops: CDR1 GTSNPN, CDR2 SVGIG (reference sequence). CDR3 sequence reads: CAWSVLGRSEKLFF. The CDR3, as DNA: TGTGCCTGGAGTGTACTGGGAAGGAGTGAAAAACTGTTTTTT. The variable domain in full, completed from reference TRBV30 and TRBJ1-4, reads SQTIHQWPATLVQPVGSPLSLECTVEGTSNPNLYWYRQAAGRGLQLLFYSVGIGQISSEVPQNLSASRPQDRQFILSSKKLLLSDSGFYLCAWSVLGRSEKLFFGSGTQLSVL.

This sequence joins TRBV15 and TRBJ2-3, with TRBD2 as a possible D gene (5 bases). V shed 6 bases and J shed 0 bases, with 16 bases lying between them. The CDR3 has 16 amino acids. Germline assignment: CDR1 LNHNV and CDR2 YYDKDF (reference sequence). The CDR3 coding sequence is TGTGCCACCAGGGAGAGAGCGGTCTCTAGCACAGATACGCAGTATTTT. Translation gives CATRERAVSSTDTQYF.